This T cell receptor beta chain was identified during a study of tumor and adjacent non-tumor tissue in lung cancer. Turning to the study itself: Patients were aged about 30 to 76, about ten men and roughly 5 women, stage I to III.

General study points: TCR diversity was significantly greater in tumor than normal lung tissue. Top 100 clones took a larger repertoire share in normal lung.

No cell sorting was done before RNA was extracted from the tissue. Newly diagnosed lung cancer patients had thoracic surgery in China, August–late 2014, without prior chemotherapy. The library came from three nested PCR rounds adapted from ARM-PCR protocols. TCRdb processed the multiplex PCR reads anew with MiXCR; each CDR3 protein has one entry. The sample comprises about 93,000 distinct CDR3 sequences, 67% of which are singletons, and around 17% rests with the top ten. This clonotype came up a few times. Its specificity is not known. Trimming removed 6 bases at V and 11 bases at J, with 11 bases between. The CDR3 contains 12 residues. Germline V CDR1 and CDR2: MDHEN, SYDVKM.

Sequencing used lung tumor tissue. V and J are TRBV28 and TRBJ1-6; D not resolved. The receptor was isolated from a man in his sixties with non-small cell lung cancer. The CDR3 region is CASRREFPPLHF. In DNA, the CDR3 is TGTGCCAGCAGGCGGGAATTTCCACCCCTCCACTTT.